This T cell receptor (beta chain) is from a study of CD8 T cells in Susac syndrome (dated by TCRdb to the late 2010s). Regarding the research as a whole: The study used repertoire sequencing to test whether antigen drove CD8+ T cell activation and differentiation in Susac syndrome. CD8+ T cell repertoire clonality was compared between about a dozen healthy donors, around 14 Susac syndrome patients and 15 multiple sclerosis patients. Overall study results and their limits: The number of individuals in the TCR sequencing and HLA analysis was recognized as being relatively small.

Worth noting for this clonotype: Which antigen it targets is not known. Base-call qualities are not available, and no considerably larger clone is one nucleotide away.

RNA was extracted with the RNeasy kit and roughly 0.5 to 1 ug was reverse transcribed using random hexamers. The immunoSEQ multiplex PCR assay, which covers 54 Vbeta and 13 Jbeta segments, was used to amplify TCR beta CDR3 regions. Bias from PCR amplification was corrected by using a synthetic template baseline for primer optimization and for computational correction. In the original analysis: Reads were assigned to V, D and J genes according to IMGT and analyzed in immunoSEQ Analyzer, with only productive sequences retained. To calculate clonality, Shannon entropy was normalized by log2 of the number of productive unique sequences and then subtracted from one. For each patient and control, public and private clones were evaluated among the 100 most prevalent clones. Susac-specific clones were defined as absent from healthy and MS cohorts, some 1,000 published viral clones and other ImmuneACCESS disease sequences. TCRdb handled the public reads itself, with Q25 trimming in fastp and clone calling in MiXCR, and kept productive beta chains. When rows share a CDR3 protein, they turn into one entry using the most common DNA and genes. TCRdb's processing, not the authors' own work, is the source of the V and J calls. This sample lists some 130,000 distinct CDR3 sequences; 75% to 90% were detected once. The ten largest clones represent around 0.49% of the sample.

High-throughput TCR beta sequencing profiled peripheral blood CD8+ and CD4+ T cells from healthy donors, Susac syndrome patients and multiple sclerosis patients. The multiple sclerosis controls were treatment-naive patients who had stable or active relapsing-remitting disease and met the revised McDonald criteria. CD8+ TEMRA cells were enriched by FACS, while bulk CD8+ and CD4+ T cells were purified by magnetic negative isolation. Blood was collected in EDTA tubes and processed within 24 hours, with PBMCs isolated through density gradient centrifugation. PBMCs intended for TCR sequencing were frozen in liquid nitrogen and were later thawed in a 37 degrees C water bath. A purity of at least 90% was achieved for sorted or isolated CD4+, CD8+ and CD8+ TEMRA cells. The junction shows trimming of 5 bases on V and 0 bases on J, plus 12 bases between the germline ends. As encoded in the germline V gene, CDR1 is SGHVS while CDR2 is FQNEAQ. The CDR3 runs 15 amino acids, cysteine and phenylalanine included. Only the CDR3 region is kept as DNA, spanning 45 bases read in frame from base 1.

This TCR was recovered from a human donor with multiple sclerosis. The sequenced sample was CD8+ T cells from PBMCs. The receptor chain draws on TRBV7-8 and TRBJ2-3; 6 matching bases give a weak D call of TRBD1. In nucleotide form, the sequence is TGTGCCAGCAGCCCGAGGACAGCTAGCACAGATACGCAGTATTTT. Protein translation: CASSPRTASTDTQYF.